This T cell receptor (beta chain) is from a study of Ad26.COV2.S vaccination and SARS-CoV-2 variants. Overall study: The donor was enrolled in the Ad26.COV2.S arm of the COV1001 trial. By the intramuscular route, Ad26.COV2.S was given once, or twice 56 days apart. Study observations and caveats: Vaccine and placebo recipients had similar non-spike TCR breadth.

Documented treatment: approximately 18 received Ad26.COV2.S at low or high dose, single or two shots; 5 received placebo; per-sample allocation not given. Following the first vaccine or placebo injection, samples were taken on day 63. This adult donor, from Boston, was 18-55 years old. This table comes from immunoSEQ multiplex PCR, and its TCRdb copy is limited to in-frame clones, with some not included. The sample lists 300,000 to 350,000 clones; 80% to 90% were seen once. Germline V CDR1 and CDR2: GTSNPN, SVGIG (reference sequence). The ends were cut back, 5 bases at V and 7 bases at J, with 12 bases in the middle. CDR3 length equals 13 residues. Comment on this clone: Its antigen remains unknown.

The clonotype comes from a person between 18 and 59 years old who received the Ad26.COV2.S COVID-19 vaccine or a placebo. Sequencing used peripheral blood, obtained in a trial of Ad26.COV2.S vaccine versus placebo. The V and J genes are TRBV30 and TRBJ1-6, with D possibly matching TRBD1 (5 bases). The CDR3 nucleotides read TGTGCCTGGCGTATGGGGACCAATTCACCCCTCCACTTT. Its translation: CAWRMGTNSPLHF.